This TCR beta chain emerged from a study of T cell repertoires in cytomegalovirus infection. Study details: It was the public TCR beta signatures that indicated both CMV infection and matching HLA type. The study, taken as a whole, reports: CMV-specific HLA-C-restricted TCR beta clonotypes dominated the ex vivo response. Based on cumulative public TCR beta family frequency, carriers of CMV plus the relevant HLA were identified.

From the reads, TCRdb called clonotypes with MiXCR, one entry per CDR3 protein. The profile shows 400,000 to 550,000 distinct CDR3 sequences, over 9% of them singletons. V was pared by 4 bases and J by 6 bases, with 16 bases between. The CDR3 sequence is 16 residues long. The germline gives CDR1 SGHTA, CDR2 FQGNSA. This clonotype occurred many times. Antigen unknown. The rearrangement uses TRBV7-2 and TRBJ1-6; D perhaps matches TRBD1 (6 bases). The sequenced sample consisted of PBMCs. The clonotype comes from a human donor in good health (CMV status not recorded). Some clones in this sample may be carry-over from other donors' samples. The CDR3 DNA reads TGTGCCAGCAGCTCCCAGAGGGGGGGCTCTAATTCACCCCTCCACTTT. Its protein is CASSSQRGGSNSPLHF.